The rows below give T cell receptor beta chains drawn from one sample of a study of vaccination effects on CD4 cells after COVID-19. Their target antigens are unknown. Only in-frame clones appear in the TCRdb table, and some are missing; sequencing was by immunoSEQ multiplex PCR. The top ten clones hold 22% of a sample with about 27,000 clones, around 75% of them seen once. This specimen was CD4+ T cells from PBMCs cultured with HCoV-NL63 spike peptides, taken before COVID-19 vaccination. These receptors originate from a human donor who received a COVID-19 vaccine. CDR3s include the opening cysteine and the closing phenylalanine or tryptophan. Each record gives: clone size, V gene, D gene, J gene, CDR3 protein, CDR3 DNA. A D gene is named only where the DNA matches it firmly. The size entry is marked missing in some rows and otherwise reads once, few, many or a size class.

clone size: .; V gene: TRBV11-1; D gene: TRBD2; J gene: TRBJ2-1; CDR3 protein: CASSFGSGFSYNEQFF; CDR3 DNA: TGTGCCAGCAGCTTTGGTAGCGGGTTTTCCTACAATGAGCAGTTCTTC
clone size: .; V gene: TRBV19; D gene: .; J gene: TRBJ1-3; CDR3 protein: CASRPSGRGNTIYF; CDR3 DNA: TGTGCCAGTAGACCATCCGGTAGAGGAAACACCATATATTTT
clone size: .; V gene: TRBV19; D gene: TRBD1; J gene: TRBJ1-5; CDR3 protein: CASSTSDRGPNQPQHF; CDR3 DNA: TGTGCCAGTAGTACCTCGGACAGGGGACCCAATCAGCCCCAGCATTTT
clone size: few; V gene: TRBV28; D gene: .; J gene: TRBJ1-2; CDR3 protein: CASSLDNYYGYTF; CDR3 DNA: TGTGCCAGCAGTTTGGACAACTACTATGGCTACACCTTC
clone size: .; V gene: TRBV9; D gene: TRBD2; J gene: TRBJ2-3; CDR3 protein: CASSVGSGGISTDTQYF; CDR3 DNA: TGTGCCAGCAGCGTCGGTAGCGGGGGTATTAGCACAGATACGCAGTATTTT
clone size: once; V gene: TRBV5-1; D gene: .; J gene: TRBJ1-3; CDR3 protein: CASSPGYSGNTIYF; CDR3 DNA: TGCGCCAGCAGCCCTGGGTACTCTGGAAACACCATATATTTT
clone size: once; V gene: TRBV7-2; D gene: TRBD2; J gene: TRBJ2-7; CDR3 protein: CASSVSGGTSYEQYF; CDR3 DNA: TGTGCCAGCAGCGTCAGCGGGGGAACTTCCTACGAGCAGTACTTC
clone size: .; V gene: TRBV6-4; D gene: .; J gene: TRBJ1-2; CDR3 protein: CASSDQLGYGYTF; CDR3 DNA: TGTGCCAGCAGTGACCAGTTAGGGTATGGCTACACCTTC
clone size: .; V gene: TRBV3-1/TRBV3-2; D gene: .; J gene: TRBJ2-7; CDR3 protein: CASSQGTSEQYF; CDR3 DNA: TGTGCCAGCAGCCAAGGGACCTCCGAGCAGTACTTC
clone size: once; V gene: TRBV2; D gene: TRBD2; J gene: TRBJ2-3; CDR3 protein: CASKAGGGTDTQYF; CDR3 DNA: TGTGCCAGCAAAGCGGGAGGGGGCACAGATACGCAGTATTTT